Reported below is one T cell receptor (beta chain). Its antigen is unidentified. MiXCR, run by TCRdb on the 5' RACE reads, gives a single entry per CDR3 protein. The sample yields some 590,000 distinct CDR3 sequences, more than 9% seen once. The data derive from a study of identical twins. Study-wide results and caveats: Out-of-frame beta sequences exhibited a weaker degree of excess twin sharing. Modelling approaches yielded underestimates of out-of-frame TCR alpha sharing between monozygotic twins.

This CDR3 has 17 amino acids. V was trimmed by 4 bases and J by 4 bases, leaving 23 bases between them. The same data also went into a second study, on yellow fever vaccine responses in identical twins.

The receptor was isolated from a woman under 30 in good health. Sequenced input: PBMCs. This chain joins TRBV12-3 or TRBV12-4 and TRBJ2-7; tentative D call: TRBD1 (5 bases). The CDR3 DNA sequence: TGTGCCAGCAGTTCCGTCGTCGCCAGACAGACTCAATACGAGCAGTACTTC. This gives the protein CASSSVVARQTQYEQYF.